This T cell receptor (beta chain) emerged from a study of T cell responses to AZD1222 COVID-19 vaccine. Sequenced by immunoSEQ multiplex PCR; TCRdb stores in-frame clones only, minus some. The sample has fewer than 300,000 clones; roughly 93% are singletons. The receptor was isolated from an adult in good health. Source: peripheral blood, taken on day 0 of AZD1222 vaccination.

The CDR3 sequence is CASRRDRVGSNQPQHF. In nucleotides, the CDR3 is TGTGCCAGCAGGAGGGACAGGGTAGGAAGCAATCAGCCCCAGCATTTT. The chain employs TRBV2 and TRBJ1-5, with 9 bases fitting TRBD1. The CDR3 consists of 16 residues. Trimming at V came to 6 bases and at J to 1 base, leaving 7 bases not matched to a gene. Germline CDR1 is SNHLY and CDR2 is FYNNEI.